This passage covers 24 T cell receptor beta chains from one sample sequenced in a study of shared clonotypes between healthy human individuals. Repertoires were generated with immunoSEQ multiplex PCR, while TCRdb's copy carries only in-frame clones and drops some. The sample yields more than 2,000,000 clones, more than 85% seen once. Sequencing was performed on naive CD4+ T cells from PBMCs. The subset: CD45RA+ positively selected. These TCRs come from a man between 18 and 35 years old in good health. Some clones in this sample may be carry-over from other donors' samples.

CDR3 nucleotides: TGTGCCACCAGCAGAGACCCAAGGGAGACCCAGTACTTC. Translation gives CATSRDPRETQYF. The chain has TRBV15 and TRBJ2-5; D unresolved. The V end was cut by 0 bases, the J end by 5 bases, with 7 bases between. The CDR3 sequence is 13 residues long. Germline V gives CDR1 LNHNV, CDR2 YYDKDF (reference sequence).

The V call is TRBV9, the J call TRBJ1-5; D is undetermined. Germline CDR1 SGDLS, CDR2 YYNGEE. This CDR3 has 15 amino acids. V shed 0 bases and J shed 5 bases, with 12 bases lying between them. CDR3 coding DNA: TGTGCCAGCAGCGTAGGGGAGAGTCCCTATCAGCCCCAGCATTTT. Translation gives CASSVGESPYQPQHF.

The V call is TRBV6-4, the J call TRBJ2-3, with D possibly matching TRBD1 (6 bases). The CDR3 totals 14 residues. The V gene's germline CDR1 is MRHNA and CDR2 SNTAGT. V dropped 6 bases and J dropped 2 bases, with 12 bases sitting between them. CDR3: CASRRDTDTDTQYF. The CDR3 DNA follows: TGTGCCAGCAGGAGGGACACCGACACAGATACGCAGTATTTT.

The rearrangement uses TRBV29-1 and TRBJ1-2, with 12 bases that match TRBD1. Germline V CDR1 and CDR2: SQVTM, ANQGSEA. The V segment lost 6 bases and the J segment 8 bases; nucleotides outside the gene matches: 10. The length of the CDR3 is 14 residues. This CDR3 is CSVHVGQGALGYTF. CDR3 bases: TGCAGCGTCCACGTGGGACAGGGGGCTCTAGGCTACACCTTC.

The CDR3 region has the DNA TGCAGCGTTTCGGGGATAGCGGGAGCTGGTGAGCAGTTCTTC. Translation: CSVSGIAGAGEQFF. This chain uses TRBV29-1 with TRBJ2-1; 9 bases line up with TRBD2. Trimming removed 5 bases from V and 9 bases from J; junction bases left unmatched: 11. Germline V gene lookup returns CDR1 SQVTM and CDR2 ANQGSEA. This CDR3 spans 14 amino acids.

This chain joins TRBV19 and TRBJ2-7; 8 nucleotides line up with TRBD2. V lost 5 bases and J lost 2; bases outside the gene matches: 11. There are 16 residues in the CDR3. The germline V gene has CDR1 LNHDA and CDR2 SQIVND (reference sequence). For the CDR3, the DNA is TGTGCCAGTAGTCCCTCTCCCACGGGGGGGACCTACGAGCAGTACTTC. Translating it yields CASSPSPTGGTYEQYF.

Concerning this clone itself: This same CDR3 is encoded by further DNA sequences in the sample. The rearrangement joins TRBV6-5 to TRBJ1-5; a possible D gene is TRBD1 (6 bases). CDR3 length: 14 residues. The V and J ends lost 6 bases and 2 bases respectively, with 11 bases between them. In germline, CDR1 is MNHEY, CDR2 SVGAGI. In DNA form, the CDR3 reads TGTGCCAGCAGCCCGCGGACAGGCAATCAGCCCCAGCATTTT. Amino acid sequence: CASSPRTGNQPQHF.

J is TRBJ2-1 and V is TRBV5-4; D assignment may be TRBD1 or TRBD2 (7 bases each). The germline gives CDR1 SGHNT, CDR2 YYREEE (reference sequence). Between the trimmed V and J ends, which lost 0 bases and 2 bases, there was a span of 12 bases. The CDR3 extends over 16 amino acids. The CDR3 reads CASSLDAGGAYNEQFF. The CDR3 region has the DNA TGTGCCAGCAGCTTGGATGCAGGGGGGGCCTACAATGAGCAGTTCTTC.

As concerns this clone: Other DNA variants within this sample encode the same CDR3. The chain carries TRBV29-1 and TRBJ2-1; D is uncertain. The CDR3 sequence is 12 residues long. Germline V gene lookup returns CDR1 SQVTM and CDR2 ANQGSEA. Trimming cost V 3 bases and J 3 bases, with 6 bases left between them. As DNA, the CDR3 is TGCAGCGTTGAGCGCGTCTACAATGAGCAGTTCTTC. This codes for CSVERVYNEQFF.

Details on this clone: The same CDR3 arises from other DNA sequences in this sample as well. J is TRBJ2-7 and V is TRBV9; TRBD2 aligns across 10 bases. Germline CDR1 reads SGDLS; CDR2 reads YYNGEE. The length of the CDR3 is 15 residues. With 0 bases clipped from V and 3 bases from J, the junction kept 3 bases outside the gene matches. CDR3 loop: CASSVGASGSYEQYF. The CDR3 DNA follows: TGTGCCAGCAGCGTAGGGGCTAGCGGGAGCTACGAGCAGTACTTC.

As for this clone: Additional DNA sequences in this sample encode the identical CDR3. J is TRBJ2-5 and V is TRBV18, with 9 bases fitting TRBD1. This CDR3 has 14 amino acids. In germline, CDR1 is KGHSH, CDR2 LQKENI. Unmatched junction bases numbered 1, after V lost 3 bases and J lost 2 bases. The CDR3 loop is CASSPGTGQETQYF. The CDR3 region has the DNA TGTGCCAGCTCACCGGGGACAGGGCAAGAGACCCAGTACTTC. The full variable domain, in which reference TRBV18 and TRBJ2-5 provide the parts outside the CDR3, is NAGVMQNPRHLVRRRGQEARLRCSPMKGHSHVYWYRQLPEEGLKFMVYLQKENIIDESGMPKERFSAEFPKEGPSILRIQQVVRGDSAAYFCASSPGTGQETQYFGPGTRLLVL.

The J gene is TRBJ1-3, the V gene TRBV7-3; 10 nucleotides line up with TRBD1. The V segment lost 2 bases and the J segment 8 bases; nucleotides outside the gene matches: 6. The length of the CDR3 is 15 residues. Germline CDR1 and CDR2: SGHTA and FQGTGA. Here the CDR3 DNA reads TGTGCCAGCAGCTTACAAGCCGGGACAGGGGACACCATATATTTT. This gives the protein CASSLQAGTGDTIYF.

This clone was seen only once. J is TRBJ1-2 and V is TRBV6-1, with 12 bases aligning to TRBD1. Germline CDR1 and CDR2: MNHNS and SASEGT. The V and J ends lost 6 bases and 4 bases, in that order; junction bases with no gene match: 3. CDR3 length equals 14 residues. CDR3 loop: CASREGQGAYGYTF. CDR3 DNA: TGTGCCAGCAGGGAGGGACAGGGGGCCTATGGCTACACCTTC.

The chain recombines TRBV5-8 with TRBJ2-5; 7 bases match TRBD1. Per germline, CDR1 SGHTS and CDR2 YDEGEE. The CDR3 runs 14 residues. V was clipped by 4 bases and J by 5 bases; unmatched bases: 8. Here the CDR3 DNA reads TGTGCCAGCAGCACTCGACAGGGCTGGGAGACCCAGTACTTC. Translation: CASSTRQGWETQYF.

J is TRBJ2-1 and V is TRBV18; 10 bases fit TRBD1. Trimming took 6 bases from V and 4 from J; bases not matched to a gene: 9. Germline CDR1 KGHSH, CDR2 LQKENI. There are 16 residues in the CDR3. CDR3 loop: CASSHSDRGTYNEQFF. The CDR3 DNA reads as TGTGCCAGCTCCCACTCGGACAGGGGGACTTACAATGAGCAGTTCTTC.

Concerning this clone itself: Sequence at one end of the junction differs from germline and may be a read error. This chain links TRBV7-9 with TRBJ1-2; tentative D call: TRBD1 (6 bases). Germline values: CDR1 SEHNR, CDR2 FQNEAQ (reference sequence). This CDR3 comprises 15 residues. CDR3 sequence reads: CASSLAGGGYYGYTF. In nucleotides, the CDR3 is TGTGCCAGCAGCCTAGCGGGAGGGGGATACTATGGCTACACCTTC.

This chain uses TRBV6-5 with TRBJ2-5; D remains unclear. The CDR3 consists of 15 residues. V was trimmed by 5 bases and J by 0 bases, leaving 13 bases between them. CDR1 and CDR2 (germline): MNHEY, SVGAGI. The CDR3 nucleotides read TGTGCCAGCAGTCCTGATATAAGGTACCAAGAGACCCAGTACTTC. Amino acid sequence: CASSPDIRYQETQYF.

The chain couples TRBV7-9 to TRBJ2-7; 8 bases line up with TRBD1. Germline-derived CDR1 and CDR2 are SEHNR and FQNEAQ (reference sequence). The CDR3 is 15 amino acids. With V trimmed by 6 bases and J by 0 bases, 7 bases remained unmatched. The CDR3 is CASREDRARSYEQYF. The DNA of the CDR3 is TGTGCCAGCAGAGAGGACAGGGCCCGCTCCTACGAGCAGTACTTC. The variable domain in full, with the rest retrieved from reference TRBV7-9 and TRBJ2-7, is DTGVSQNPRHKITKRGQNVTFRCDPISEHNRLYWYRQTLGQGPEFLTYFQNEAQLEKSRLLSDRFSAERPKGSFSTLEIQRTEQGDSAMYLCASREDRARSYEQYFGPGTRLTVT.

The chain carries TRBV30 and TRBJ1-2; maybe TRBD1 (6 bases). CDR1 and CDR2 (germline): GTSNPN, SVGIG (reference sequence). Trimming removed 5 bases from V and 8 bases from J, with 15 bases in between. The CDR3 covers 12 residues. The CDR3 spells CAWGRGMRGYTF. The DNA of the CDR3 is TGTGCCTGGGGGAGGGGGATGAGAGGCTACACCTTC.

The chain recombines TRBV4-1 with TRBJ2-2, with D hard to call. The V gene lost 0 bases and the J gene lost 1 base, with 12 bases spanning the gap. In germline, CDR1 is MGHRA, CDR2 YSYEKL. The CDR3 totals 17 residues. The CDR3 sequence: CASSQDLSGLNTGELFF. The CDR3 nucleotides are TGCGCCAGCAGCCAAGATTTGTCGGGTTTGAACACCGGGGAGCTGTTTTTT.

On this clone itself: Other nucleotide sequences from this sample produce the same CDR3. The chain joins TRBV7-9 to TRBJ1-1; weak D call: TRBD1 (6 bases). The CDR3 runs to 12 residues. Trimming left V 5 bases short and J 8 bases short, with 12 bases between. Germline CDR1 SEHNR, CDR2 FQNEAQ (reference sequence). The chain's CDR3 is CASSLETGEAFF. The CDR3 bases are TGTGCCAGCAGCCTAGAGACAGGAGAAGCTTTCTTT.

This clone appeared a single time. This rearrangement joins TRBV7-9 to TRBJ2-7; the D is unclear. Germline V CDR1 and CDR2: SEHNR, FQNEAQ (reference sequence). Trimming removed 10 bases at V and 9 bases at J, with 25 bases between. The CDR3 spans 14 residues. CDR3 region: CATEVTPTLPGQYF. The CDR3 nucleotides are TGTGCCACCGAGGTTACCCCGACTTTACCTGGGCAGTACTTC.

The gene calls are TRBV23-1 and TRBJ2-6, with no clear D. TRBV23-1 carries the ORF label, with uncertain function. The length of the CDR3 is 16 residues. With 3 bases removed from V and 0 bases from J, the gap between germline ends came to 9 bases. CDR3: CASSHPTGSGANVLTF. CDR3 coding DNA: TGCGCCAGCAGTCACCCCACGGGCTCTGGGGCCAACGTCCTGACTTTC.

The gene calls are TRBV7-9 and TRBJ1-1; D gene ambiguous. The CDR3 consists of 14 residues. Looked up from germline, CDR1 is SEHNR and CDR2 is FQNEAQ (reference sequence). V lost 2 bases, J lost 1 base, and 8 bases lay in between. CDR3: CASSLSASNTEAFF. As DNA, the CDR3 is TGTGCCAGCAGCTTAAGTGCATCGAACACTGAAGCTTTCTTT.